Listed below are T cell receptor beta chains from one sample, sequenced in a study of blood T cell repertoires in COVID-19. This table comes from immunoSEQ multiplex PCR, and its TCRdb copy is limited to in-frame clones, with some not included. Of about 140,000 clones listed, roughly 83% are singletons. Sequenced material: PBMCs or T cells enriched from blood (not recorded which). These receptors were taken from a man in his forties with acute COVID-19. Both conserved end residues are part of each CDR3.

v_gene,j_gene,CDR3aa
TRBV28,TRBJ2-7,CASSLERGRSSYEQYF
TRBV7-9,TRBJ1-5,CASSSMTVDETQHF
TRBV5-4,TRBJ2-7,CASSLGRGGLDEQYF
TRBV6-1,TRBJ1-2,CASSDTGTGIFGGYTF
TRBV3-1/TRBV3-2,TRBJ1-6,CASSQGRAPISPLHF
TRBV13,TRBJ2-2,CASSVSRDRADGGELFF
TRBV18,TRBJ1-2,CASSPVDLSFKTGTANYGYTF
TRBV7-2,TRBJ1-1,CASSPLSTGTEAFF
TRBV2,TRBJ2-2,CASSSYIGELFF
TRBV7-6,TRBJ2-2,CASSLRLADPAGGELFF
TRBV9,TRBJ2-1,CASSPQGVPALNNEQFF
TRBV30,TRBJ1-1,CAWRDGGGAEAFF
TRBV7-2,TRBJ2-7,CASSLEVGQGAYEQYF
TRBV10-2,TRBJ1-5,CASSESEQGAYQPQHF
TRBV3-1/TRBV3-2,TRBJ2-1,CASSQDSGTNEQFF
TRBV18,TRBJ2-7,CASSAQGPGDEQYF
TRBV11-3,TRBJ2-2,CASSFQYEAGSNTGELFF
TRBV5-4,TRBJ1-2,CASSWGGDGYTF
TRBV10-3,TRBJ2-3,CAISESGQGRADTQYF
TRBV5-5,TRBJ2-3,CASSPWGSGGGTDTQYF
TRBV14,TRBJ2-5,CASRGLTEETQYF
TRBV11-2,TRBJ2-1,CASSFGREQFF